This TCR beta chain was observed in a study of T cell responses to AZD1222 COVID-19 vaccine (dated by TCRdb to the early 2020s). Broadly, across the study: Because spike-specific TCR depth and breadth did not differ between the two schedules, AZD1222 recipients who got a second dose at roughly 4 weeks were pooled with those who got a second dose at roughly 12 weeks. TCR sequencing was performed for about 250 trial participants, of whom some 200 were given two doses of AZD1222 and around 26 were given two doses of MenACWY control vaccine. Trial participants were enrolled by age into 18-55, 56-69 and 70-plus year subgroups, with 148, 28 and 57 TCR-sequenced participants respectively.

V and J are truncated by 2 bases and 4 bases respectively, leaving an intervening sequence of 19 bases. The germline V gene encodes CDR1 SGHDT and CDR2 YYEEEE. Including cysteine and phenylalanine, the CDR3 has 17 amino acids. Only CDR3 DNA remains: 51 bases, in frame from the first base. In light of the paper, this sample's time point label describes: baseline before first vaccination. Vaccinee samples were obtained from the UK trials COV001 and COV002, which included a single-blind randomized controlled phase 2/3 trial of AZD1222 (ChAdOx1 nCoV-19) in healthy adults. Trial participant PBMC samples were collected at day 0 and day 28 after the second dose for TCRbeta chain sequencing. The CDR3 regions of human TCRbeta chains were subjected to immunosequencing. For the original study's pipeline: Repertoire TCRs were matched against a reference library of SARS-CoV-2-specific TCRs generated with the MIRA antigen-specificity platform. Breadth was defined as the fraction of unique TCRs that were SARS-CoV-2-associated, and depth was defined as the fraction of total T cells that were SARS-CoV-2-associated. Using the MIRA data, every spike-specific TCR was mapped to the spike region that the TCR reacted to and assigned to either a CD4 or a CD8 class. Log10-transformed breadth and depth values were compared by one-way ANOVA with Sidak's multiple comparisons tests. Sourced from immuneACCESS, this table was stored by TCRdb with only in-frame sequences that have V and J called. A share of the clones is absent; for the studies checked, an unresolved V gene accounts for under half, and the remainder has no known explanation. V, J and clone size reflect that table, while D and trimming were determined from the DNA. This sample gives fewer than 150,000 clones in total; over 65% of them show up just once. In total, the top ten clones hold about 4% of the sample.

With regard to this clone: The antigen it recognizes is unknown. Base qualities are not provided; no much larger clone lies one nucleotide away.

General study outcomes and caveats: Nearly half of unique spike-specific TCRs reportedly recognized epitopes outside regions mutated in the B.1.351 and B.1.1.7 variants. Conclusions about previously exposed vaccinees are limited, since just 6 or 7 AZD1222 recipients were seropositive for SARS-CoV-2 at baseline. Participants were mostly white British and included more females than males, and it was suggested by the authors that clonal diversity may have been underestimated. Because no day 14 peak-response samples were available, repertoires were characterized only after the peak T cell response. CD4 TCRs associated with the vaccine covered the entire spike protein, and the dominant responses were in regions 160-218 and 743-854. After two AZD1222 doses, both the breadth and the depth of spike-specific TCRs were significantly higher than at day 0 and than in MenACWY recipients. In the small 56-69-year group, the increase in depth fell short of significance, most likely because of low power.

The chain is made from TRBV5-6 and TRBJ1-3, with TRBD1 perhaps the D gene, on 6 matching bases. The TCR was taken from an adult in good health. Sequencing was performed on peripheral blood, taken on day 0 of AZD1222 vaccination. The CDR3 reads as follows: CASSFYPQGPGGNTIYF. The DNA reads as follows: TGTGCCAGCAGCTTCTATCCACAGGGCCCCGGGGGAAACACCATATATTTT.